One and the same sample provided the 32 T cell receptor beta chains below, sequenced in a study of shared clonotypes between healthy human individuals. TCRdb keeps only in-frame clones here, not all; method: immunoSEQ multiplex PCR. The sample has roughly 1,000,000 clones, approximately 78% seen once. Input material: memory CD4+ T cells from PBMCs. As to subset: CD45RA-negative fraction. The receptors were gathered from a man younger than 35 in good health. Some clones in this sample may be carry-over from other donors' samples.

The rearrangement uses TRBV11-3 and TRBJ2-3, with D possibly TRBD1 on 7 matching bases. This CDR3 has 15 amino acids. CDR1 and CDR2 from the germline V gene are SGHNT and YENEEA. The ends were cut back, 2 bases at V and 2 bases at J, with 11 bases in the middle. The chain's CDR3 is CASSLQGEVTDTQYF. In DNA form, the CDR3 reads TGTGCCAGCAGCTTACAGGGGGAGGTCACAGATACGCAGTATTTT. The variable domain in full, completed from reference TRBV11-3 and TRBJ2-3, reads EAGVVQSPRYKIIEKKQPVAFWCNPISGHNTLYWYLQNLGQGPELLIRYENEEAVDDSQLPKDRFSAERLKGVDSTLKIQPAELGDSAVYLCASSLQGEVTDTQYFGPGTRLTVL.

The chain carries TRBV2 and TRBJ1-1, with D unresolved. This CDR3 comprises 15 residues. CDR1 SNHLY and CDR2 FYNNEI come from the germline V gene. V dropped 2 bases and J dropped 1 base, with 11 bases sitting between them. Here the CDR3 reads CASSERRQQNTEAFF. The CDR3 DNA reads TGTGCCAGCAGTGAAAGGCGGCAGCAGAACACTGAAGCTTTCTTT.

The chain recombines TRBV10-3 with TRBJ2-3; 12 nucleotides align to TRBD2. CDR3 length: 14 residues. V shed 6 bases and J 6 bases; nucleotides not matched to a gene: 4. Germline V gene sequence: CDR1 ENHRY, CDR2 SYGVKD. The CDR3 region has the DNA TGTGCCATCAGCCCCCTAGCGGGAGGGGATACGCAGTATTTT. It is translated as CAISPLAGGDTQYF.

CDR3 sequence: CASSLEYRELFF. The CDR3, as DNA: TGTGCCAGCAGTTTAGAATATCGGGAGCTGTTTTTT. J is TRBJ2-2 and V is TRBV28; D unresolved. The CDR3 spans 12 residues. V was pared by 2 bases and J by 9 bases, with 7 bases between. CDR1 and CDR2 (germline): MDHEN, SYDVKM.

The chain is built from TRBV5-1 and TRBJ2-1; D is unclear. Germline V gene data show CDR1 as SGHRS and CDR2 as YFSETQ. Trimming stripped 0 bases from V and 4 bases from J, with 8 bases between. The CDR3 covers 14 residues. The CDR3 loop reads CASSLDFRYNEQFF. DNA of the CDR3: TGCGCCAGCAGCTTGGACTTTCGGTACAATGAGCAGTTCTTC.

This chain connects TRBV18 to TRBJ2-1; 11 bases fit TRBD2. The V segment lost 4 bases and the J segment 5 bases; nucleotides outside the gene matches: 4. CDR1 KGHSH and CDR2 LQKENI come from the germline V gene. The CDR3 totals 15 residues. The CDR3 bases are TGTGCCAGCTCACTAGGGACTAGCGGCCACAATGAGCAGTTCTTC. It codes for CASSLGTSGHNEQFF. Filled out from reference TRBV18 and TRBJ2-1, the complete variable domain reads NAGVMQNPRHLVRRRGQEARLRCSPMKGHSHVYWYRQLPEEGLKFMVYLQKENIIDESGMPKERFSAEFPKEGPSILRIQQVVRGDSAAYFCASSLGTSGHNEQFFGPGTRLTVL.

The chain joins TRBV5-1 to TRBJ1-5; a weak D match, TRBD1 (5 bases). The CDR3 covers 14 residues. Looked up from germline, CDR1 is SGHRS and CDR2 is YFSETQ. V dropped 4 bases and J dropped 2 bases, with 10 bases sitting between them. CDR3 sequence reads: CASSQGEGNQPQHF. The CDR3 DNA reads TGCGCCAGCAGCCAAGGGGAGGGCAATCAGCCCCAGCATTTT. Looking up the rest from reference TRBV5-1 and TRBJ1-5 gives the full variable domain: KAGVTQTPRYLIKTRGQQVTLSCSPISGHRSVSWYQQTPGQGLQFLFEYFSETQRNKGNFPGRFSGRQFSNSRSEMNVSTLELGDSALYLCASSQGEGNQPQHFGDGTRLSIL.

The chain employs TRBV10-3 and TRBJ1-2; D may be TRBD1 (6 bases). This CDR3 contains 13 residues. Germline loops: CDR1 ENHRY, CDR2 SYGVKD. Deletions cut 5 bases from V and 6 bases from J, with 13 bases between. The DNA of the CDR3 is TGTGCCATCAGTACAGGGTATGCTAATGGCTACACCTTC. The encoded protein is CAISTGYANGYTF.

The CDR3 DNA is TGTGCCAGCAGCCCCCAGACTAGTTCAGAGACCCAGTACTTC. Its protein is CASSPQTSSETQYF. V and J are TRBV7-9 and TRBJ2-5; D possibly corresponds to TRBD2 (6 bases). This CDR3 comprises 14 residues. Per the germline V gene, CDR1 is SEHNR and CDR2 is FQNEAQ (reference sequence). V shed 5 bases and J shed 4 bases, with 14 bases lying between them.

For this clone: At one boundary the junction diverges from the germline segment, which might be a read error. V gene TRBV6-5 combines with J gene TRBJ1-1; D possibly corresponds to TRBD1 (6 bases). Germline assignment: CDR1 MNHEY and CDR2 SVGAGI. The CDR3 loop spans 15 amino acids. This CDR3 is CASRYPGQPNTEAFF. CDR3 DNA sequence: TGTGCCAGCCGTTATCCGGGACAACCGAACACTGAAGCTTTCTTT.

This sequence joins TRBV25-1 and TRBJ1-1; D is unclear. This CDR3 is 14 amino acids long. Trimming pared 1 base from V and 9 bases from J, leaving 15 bases between. The germline V gene encodes CDR1 MGHDK and CDR2 SYGVNS. The CDR3 nucleotides are TGTGCCAGCAGTGAATCACCCACGGGTGTGCAAGCTTTCTTT. It is translated as CASSESPTGVQAFF.

The J gene is TRBJ2-1, the V gene TRBV7-2; D might be TRBD2 (5 bases). The CDR3 runs 15 residues. Germline V CDR1 and CDR2: SGHTA, FQGNSA. V lost 3 bases and J lost 6, with 15 bases in between. CDR3 in amino acids: CASSFSAGTANEQFF. CDR3 DNA: TGTGCCAGCAGCTTTAGCGCAGGTACGGCCAATGAGCAGTTCTTC.

V usage is TRBV6-1 and J usage is TRBJ2-7, with 7 positions matching TRBD2. The CDR3 length is 14 residues. The germline CDR1 and CDR2 sequences are MNHNS and SASEGT. Trimming cost V 8 bases and J 2 bases; bases outside gene matches: 9. The CDR3 sequence is CASRPPGGTYEQYF. The CDR3 DNA sequence: TGTGCCAGCCGGCCCCCCGGGGGGACCTACGAGCAGTACTTC.

The chain couples TRBV28 to TRBJ1-3; D gene uncertain. Germline CDR1 is MDHEN and CDR2 is SYDVKM. V gave up 7 bases and J gave up 0 bases, with 10 bases separating them. This CDR3 spans 14 amino acids. The CDR3 sequence: CASNTRVSGNTIYF. In DNA form, the CDR3 reads TGTGCCAGCAACACCCGGGTCTCTGGAAACACCATATATTTT.

The CDR3 region is CASSLGWDRNYEQYF. The CDR3 DNA is TGTGCCAGCAGTTTAGGCTGGGACAGAAACTACGAGCAGTACTTC. The chain has TRBV27 and TRBJ2-7, with TRBD1 identical over 7 bases. This CDR3 has 15 residues. The trim removed 2 bases at V and 3 bases at J, leaving 7 bases unmatched. Germline values: CDR1 MNHEY, CDR2 SMNVEV (reference sequence).

This chain connects TRBV4-2 to TRBJ1-4; D possibly corresponds to TRBD1 (6 bases). Germline loops: CDR1 LGHNA, CDR2 YNFKEQ. The CDR3 runs 15 residues. V was cut by 3 bases and J by 2 bases, with 10 bases left in between. The CDR3 is CASSHRGATNEKLFF. Written as DNA, the CDR3 is TGTGCCAGCAGCCACCGGGGGGCGACTAATGAAAAACTGTTTTTT.

The V gene is TRBV27, the J gene TRBJ1-2; no clear D. Per the germline V gene, CDR1 is MNHEY and CDR2 is SMNVEV (reference sequence). The CDR3 sequence is 13 residues long. The ends were cut back, 7 bases at V and 2 bases at J, with 11 bases in the middle. The CDR3 region has the DNA TGTGCCAGCACCCCCCATGGAAACTATGGCTACACCTTC. It codes for CASTPHGNYGYTF.

This chain joins TRBV19 and TRBJ1-1; no clear D. CDR1 LNHDA and CDR2 SQIVND come from the germline V gene (reference sequence). This CDR3 spans 15 amino acids. Trimming shortened V by 7 bases and J by 0 bases, and 15 bases separated the two germline ends. The CDR3 region has the DNA TGTGCCAGTACCGCAAGCGGCACCATGAACACTGAAGCTTTCTTT. Translated, it gives CASTASGTMNTEAFF. Using reference TRBV19 and TRBJ1-1 for the parts outside the CDR3, the full variable domain is DGGITQSPKYLFRKEGQNVTLSCEQNLNHDAMYWYRQDPGQGLRLIYYSQIVNDFQKGDIAEGYSVSREKKESFPLTVTSAQKNPTAFYLCASTASGTMNTEAFFGQGTRLTVV.

Concerning this clone: The junction shows a germline mismatch at one end, possibly a read error. V usage is TRBV11-1 and J usage is TRBJ2-7; 7 bases are shared with TRBD2. This CDR3 has 17 amino acids. The germline V gene encodes CDR1 SGHAT and CDR2 FQDESV (reference sequence). The DNA of the CDR3 is TGTACCAGCAGCCTAGGGGAAATAGCGGGCGTATCCTACGAGCAGTACTTC. Its protein product is CTSSLGEIAGVSYEQYF.

This chain links TRBV30 with TRBJ2-3; unclear D gene. Germline V gives CDR1 GTSNPN, CDR2 SVGIG (reference sequence). Deletions cut 8 bases from V and 0 bases from J, with 15 bases between. The CDR3 spans 14 residues. The CDR3 DNA reads as TGTGCCCAAAGGAACGGGCTGAGCACAGATACGCAGTATTTT. This sequence encodes CAQRNGLSTDTQYF.

The V gene is TRBV28, the J gene TRBJ1-2; no definite D call. CDR3 length equals 13 residues. Per the germline V gene, CDR1 is MDHEN and CDR2 is SYDVKM. V dropped 6 bases and J dropped 2 bases, with 10 bases sitting between them. This CDR3 is CASRKTANYGYTF. In DNA, the CDR3 is TGTGCCAGCAGAAAGACGGCAAACTATGGCTACACCTTC.

V usage is TRBV6-1 and J usage is TRBJ1-4; D not resolved. Trimming took 4 bases from V and 4 from J, leaving 13 bases between them. The germline V gene encodes CDR1 MNHNS and CDR2 SASEGT. There are 15 residues in the CDR3. This CDR3 reads CASSVSAAVNEKLFF. CDR3 DNA sequence: TGTGCCAGCAGTGTGTCGGCGGCAGTTAATGAAAAACTGTTTTTT.

The chain couples TRBV27 to TRBJ2-1, with a tentative D call TRBD1 (5 bases). CDR3 length equals 18 residues. Germline V gives CDR1 MNHEY, CDR2 SMNVEV (reference sequence). Deletions cut 3 bases from V and 0 bases from J, with 18 bases between. CDR3 DNA: TGTGCCAGCAGTTTTGGTATTAAGGCCAGGGCCTCCTACAATGAGCAGTTCTTC. Translation gives CASSFGIKARASYNEQFF.

The sample holds one count of this clone. This sequence joins TRBV30 and TRBJ1-2; possible D gene TRBD1, 6 bases. V was pared by 3 bases and J by 8 bases, with 10 bases between. The CDR3 consists of 11 residues. Germline V lookup: CDR1 GTSNPN, CDR2 SVGIG (reference sequence). CDR3 sequence: CAWSGGRGYTF. The CDR3 nucleotides read TGTGCCTGGAGCGGGGGCCGAGGCTACACCTTC. Full variable domain (outside the CDR3, taken from reference TRBV30 and TRBJ1-2): SQTIHQWPATLVQPVGSPLSLECTVEGTSNPNLYWYRQAAGRGLQLLFYSVGIGQISSEVPQNLSASRPQDRQFILSSKKLLLSDSGFYLCAWSGGRGYTFGSGTRLTVV.

This chain uses TRBV27 with TRBJ2-6, with D perhaps matching TRBD1 (6 bases). The germline V and J ends were trimmed by 2 bases and 0 bases, with 14 bases remaining between them. The CDR3 loop spans 18 amino acids. Germline CDR1 reads MNHEY; CDR2 reads SMNVEV (reference sequence). In DNA, the CDR3 is TGTGCCAGCAGTTTAGAGGCAGGGGCTTTCTCTGGGGCCAACGTCCTGACTTTC. This codes for CASSLEAGAFSGANVLTF.

This chain joins TRBV6-6 and TRBJ2-7; TRBD1 or TRBD2 may be the D gene (5 bases each). From germline, CDR1 is MNHNY and CDR2 SVGAGI (reference sequence). The CDR3 contains 14 residues. The V and J ends lost 6 bases and 0 bases respectively, with 12 bases between them. CDR3 nucleotides: TGTGCCAGCAGGGCCGGGACCTACTCCTACGAGCAGTACTTC. Encoded protein: CASRAGTYSYEQYF.

This sequence joins TRBV18 and TRBJ2-7, with 8 bases lining up with TRBD1. CDR3 length equals 14 residues. CDR1 and CDR2 from the germline V gene are KGHSH and LQKENI. V trimming: 3 bases; J trimming: 5 bases; junction bases outside the gene matches: 6. Here the CDR3 reads CASSPDRVAHEQYF. The CDR3 DNA follows: TGTGCCAGCTCACCGGACAGGGTGGCCCACGAGCAGTACTTC. Full variable domain (outside the CDR3, taken from reference TRBV18 and TRBJ2-7): NAGVMQNPRHLVRRRGQEARLRCSPMKGHSHVYWYRQLPEEGLKFMVYLQKENIIDESGMPKERFSAEFPKEGPSILRIQQVVRGDSAAYFCASSPDRVAHEQYFGPGTRLTVT.

Worth noting for this clone: A single base separates this from a much larger clone, so it may be a read error. V gene TRBV7-2 combines with J gene TRBJ2-1, with D unresolved. Germline values: CDR1 SGHTA, CDR2 FQGNSA. Trimming cost V 1 base and J 7 bases, with 5 bases left between them. The CDR3 totals 12 residues. CDR3 in amino acids: CASSLETNEQFF. The CDR3 DNA follows: TGTGCCAGCAGCTTAGAGACTAATGAGCAGTTCTTC.

Here the CDR3 DNA reads TGTGCCAGCAGTGCAGTCTCTGGAAACACCATATATTTT. Translation: CASSAVSGNTIYF. The chain is built from TRBV2 and TRBJ1-3, with D hard to call. The CDR3 is made up of 13 amino acids. The germline V and J ends were trimmed by 4 bases and 0 bases, with 4 bases remaining between them. Germline values: CDR1 SNHLY, CDR2 FYNNEI.

V is TRBV6-1 and J is TRBJ1-5; D unresolved. Trimming left V 6 bases short and J 3 bases short, with 12 bases between. Germline assignment: CDR1 MNHNS and CDR2 SASEGT. The CDR3 runs to 14 residues. This CDR3 is CASRKNLFNQPQHF. The CDR3 DNA reads as TGTGCCAGCAGGAAAAACCTATTCAATCAGCCCCAGCATTTT.

The chain has TRBV9 and TRBJ1-2; D unclear. The CDR3 consists of 14 residues. Trimming took 3 bases from V and 5 from J, leaving 14 bases between them. Germline V lookup: CDR1 SGDLS, CDR2 YYNGEE. CDR3 protein: CASSAQSTAYGYTF. In DNA, the CDR3 is TGTGCCAGCAGCGCACAATCCACCGCATATGGCTACACCTTC.

Only one count was recorded for this clone. The chain has TRBV29-1 and TRBJ1-2; the D is unclear. The germline V gene has CDR1 SQVTM and CDR2 ANQGSEA. Trimming shortened V by 6 bases and J by 4 bases, and 12 bases separated the two germline ends. This CDR3 is 12 amino acids long. The chain's CDR3 is CSVSVQSYGYTF. The CDR3 DNA is TGCAGCGTCAGCGTACAGTCCTATGGCTACACCTTC.